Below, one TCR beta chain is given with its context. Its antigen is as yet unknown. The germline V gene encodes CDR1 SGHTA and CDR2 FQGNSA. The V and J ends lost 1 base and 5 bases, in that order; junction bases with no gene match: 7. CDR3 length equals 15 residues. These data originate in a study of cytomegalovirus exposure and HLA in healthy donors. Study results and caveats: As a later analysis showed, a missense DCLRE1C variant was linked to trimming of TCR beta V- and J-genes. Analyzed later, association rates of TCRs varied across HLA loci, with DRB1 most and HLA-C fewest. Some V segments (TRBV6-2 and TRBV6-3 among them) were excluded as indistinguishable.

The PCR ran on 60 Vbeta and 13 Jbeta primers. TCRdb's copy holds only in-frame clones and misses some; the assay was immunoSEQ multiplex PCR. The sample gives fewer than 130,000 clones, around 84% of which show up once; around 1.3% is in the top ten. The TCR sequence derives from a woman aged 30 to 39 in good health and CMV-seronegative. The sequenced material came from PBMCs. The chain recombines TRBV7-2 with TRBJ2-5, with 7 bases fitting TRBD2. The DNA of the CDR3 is TGTGCCAGCAGCTTAGTTAGTAAGGGAGGGGAGACCCAGTACTTC. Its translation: CASSLVSKGGETQYF.